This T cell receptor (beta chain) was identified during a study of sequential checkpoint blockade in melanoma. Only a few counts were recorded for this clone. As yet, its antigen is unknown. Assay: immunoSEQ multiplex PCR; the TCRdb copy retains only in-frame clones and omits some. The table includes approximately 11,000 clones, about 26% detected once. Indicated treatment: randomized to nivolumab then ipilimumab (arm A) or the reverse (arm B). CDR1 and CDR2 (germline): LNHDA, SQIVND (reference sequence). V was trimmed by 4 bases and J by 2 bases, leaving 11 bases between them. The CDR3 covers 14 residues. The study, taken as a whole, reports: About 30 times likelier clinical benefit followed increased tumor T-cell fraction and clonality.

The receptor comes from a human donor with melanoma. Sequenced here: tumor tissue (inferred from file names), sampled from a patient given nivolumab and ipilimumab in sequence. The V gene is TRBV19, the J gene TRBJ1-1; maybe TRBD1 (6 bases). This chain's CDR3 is CASSTQGGNTEAFF. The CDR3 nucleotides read TGTGCCAGTAGTACACAGGGAGGTAACACTGAAGCTTTCTTT.